This TCR beta chain was found in a study of blood T cell repertoires in COVID-19. Study in general: Samples came from the United States, Italy and Spain, spanning acute and convalescent COVID-19. PBMCs, B-cell-depleted T cells, or T cells were the source of the cDNA or gDNA that made up the material.

Per the authors' pipeline: The authors estimated nucleated cell counts from reference gene primer amplification. Some clones are missing from TCRdb's copy, which holds only in-frame ones; the method was immunoSEQ multiplex PCR. That table is the source of V, J and clone size, and D and trimming were worked out from the DNA. The table lists roughly 150,000 clones, roughly 84% of them singletons. The length of the CDR3 is 14 residues. V dropped 4 bases and J dropped 4 bases, with 11 bases sitting between them. Germline CDR1 MNHEY, CDR2 SVGEGT. The chain links TRBV6-2 or TRBV6-3 to TRBJ1-3; no definite D call. The sequenced sample was peripheral blood. This TCR was recovered from a man aged 70-80 years with active or convalescent COVID-19. The CDR3: CASSLEFRGNTIYF. The DNA of the CDR3 is TGTGCCAGCAGTTTGGAGTTTCGAGGAAACACCATATATTTT.